Listed here are 32 T cell receptor beta chains from one sample, sequenced in a study of blood T cell repertoires in COVID-19. The repertoire was sequenced with immunoSEQ multiplex PCR; TCRdb's copy has only in-frame clones and lacks some. The data show 200,000 to 250,000 clones, 86% seen once. The sequenced sample was PBMCs or T cells enriched from blood (not recorded which). These receptors were collected from a woman aged 40 to 49 with acute COVID-19.

The chain employs TRBV6-5 and TRBJ1-1; 9 nucleotides match TRBD1. Germline-derived CDR1 and CDR2 are MNHEY and SVGAGI. CDR3 size: 14 residues. J lost 12 bases, V lost 2 bases, and 10 bases had no gene match. The CDR3 sequence: CASSYPGQGTVTFF. CDR3 nucleotide sequence: TGTGCCAGCAGTTACCCGGGACAGGGAACGGTAACTTTCTTT.

This clone has just one count. The V call is TRBV5-4, the J call TRBJ1-1; 11 bases map to TRBD1. V dropped 4 bases and J dropped 1; count of bases not matched to a gene: 6. This CDR3 is 16 amino acids long. Germline CDR1 reads SGHNT; CDR2 reads YYREEE (reference sequence). CDR3 sequence reads: CASSGGQGVGNTEAFF. CDR3 nucleotide sequence: TGTGCCAGCAGCGGGGGACAGGGGGTTGGGAACACTGAAGCTTTCTTT.

The chain links TRBV7-2 to TRBJ2-5, with a tentative D call TRBD1 (6 bases). The germline V gene has CDR1 SGHTA and CDR2 FQGNSA. V lost 5 bases and J 5 bases, leaving 21 bases between the germline ends. CDR3 length: 16 amino acids. This CDR3 is CASSISIAGVWETQYF. CDR3 in DNA: TGTGCCAGCAGCATTAGCATCGCAGGGGTTTGGGAGACCCAGTACTTC.

This clone was seen once. CDR3 nucleotide sequence: TGTGCCAGCAGCTCCGCAGGGTGGGGCTACACCTTC. It yields the protein CASSSAGWGYTF. V gene TRBV5-5 combines with J gene TRBJ1-2; TRBD1 might be the D (5 bases). CDR1 SGHKS and CDR2 YYEKEE come from the germline V gene (reference sequence). The CDR3 covers 12 residues. The V and J ends lost 3 bases and 8 bases respectively, with 11 bases between them.

A few counts support this clone. This chain links TRBV19 with TRBJ2-5; tentative D call: TRBD1 (5 bases). In germline, CDR1 is LNHDA, CDR2 SQIVND (reference sequence). V was cut by 7 bases and J by 0 bases, with 12 bases left in between. The CDR3 has 14 amino acids. The chain's CDR3 is CASKGPLDQETQYF. CDR3 bases: TGTGCCAGTAAGGGGCCTCTCGACCAAGAGACCCAGTACTTC.

The V and J genes are TRBV7-9 and TRBJ1-4, with TRBD1 matching 7 bases. This CDR3 has 14 residues. J gave up 11 bases and V 1 base, and 7 bases lay outside the gene matches. Germline loops: CDR1 SEHNR, CDR2 FQNEAQ (reference sequence). CDR3 bases: TGTGCCAGCAGCTTAGGTCTAGGGGGCGCGAAACTGTTTTTT. Encoded protein: CASSLGLGGAKLFF.

This chain uses TRBV10-2 with TRBJ1-4, with D unclear. The CDR3 sequence is 11 residues long. The germline gives CDR1 WSHSY, CDR2 SAAADI. The V end lost 6 bases, the J end lost 8 bases, and 7 bases lay between the germline ends. CDR3 residues: CASRANEKLFF. The DNA of the CDR3 is TGCGCCAGCAGAGCCAACGAAAAACTGTTTTTT.

The gene calls are TRBV5-1 and TRBJ1-2; no reliable D call. Between the trimmed V and J ends, which lost 2 bases and 8 bases, there was a span of 4 bases. Germline CDR1 is SGHRS and CDR2 is YFSETQ. There are 10 residues in the CDR3. The CDR3 DNA is TGCGCCAGCAGCTTTGGCGGCTACACCTTC. This encodes CASSFGGYTF. The full variable domain, its missing parts supplied by reference TRBV5-1 and TRBJ1-2, is KAGVTQTPRYLIKTRGQQVTLSCSPISGHRSVSWYQQTPGQGLQFLFEYFSETQRNKGNFPGRFSGRQFSNSRSEMNVSTLELGDSALYLCASSFGGYTFGSGTRLTVV.

This clone was picked up a small number of times. V is TRBV5-8 and J is TRBJ1-5; a possible D gene is TRBD1 (6 bases). Deletions cut 0 bases from V and 7 bases from J, with 17 bases between. The germline V gene encodes CDR1 SGHTS and CDR2 YDEGEE. The CDR3 loop spans 16 amino acids. The CDR3 spells CASSLGSGVLGQPQHF. The CDR3 nucleotides are TGTGCCAGCAGCTTGGGGTCAGGGGTTCTTGGACAGCCCCAGCATTTT.

The rearrangement links TRBV6-1 to TRBJ2-3; possibly TRBD2 for D (7 bases). The CDR3 consists of 17 residues. The V end lost 2 bases, the J end lost 2 bases, and 17 bases lay between the germline ends. The germline V gene has CDR1 MNHNS and CDR2 SASEGT. In nucleotides, the CDR3 is TGTGCCAGCAGTGAAAGAGGAGGGGGGGCCCCCACAGATACGCAGTATTTT. It yields the protein CASSERGGGAPTDTQYF.

This clone was found many times. This chain joins TRBV6-5 and TRBJ1-6; 12 nucleotides match TRBD1. Germline CDR1 MNHEY, CDR2 SVGAGI. Unmatched junction bases numbered 8, after V lost 8 bases and J lost 9 bases. This CDR3 region has 15 residues. The CDR3: CASRTPGQGASPLHF. As DNA, the CDR3 is TGTGCCAGCCGAACCCCGGGACAGGGGGCTTCACCCCTCCACTTT.

In this sample, this clone turned up once. The chain has TRBV15 and TRBJ1-3; 7 bases are shared with TRBD1. Losses at the gene ends were 3 bases for V and 1 base for J; bases not matched to a gene: 0. Germline V gene sequence: CDR1 LNHNV, CDR2 YYDKDF (reference sequence). This CDR3 is 14 amino acids long. The DNA of the CDR3 is TGTGCCACCAGCAGGGGACAGTCTGGAAACACCATATATTTT. Protein sequence: CATSRGQSGNTIYF.

V usage is TRBV19 and J usage is TRBJ2-5; 8 nucleotides agree with TRBD1. Germline CDR1 reads LNHDA; CDR2 reads SQIVND (reference sequence). Trimming took 9 bases from V and 7 from J; bases not matched to a gene: 10. The CDR3 is 13 residues long. In nucleotides, the CDR3 is TGTGCCAGCACAGGACAGGGTATCGGGACCCAGTACTTC. Translated, it gives CASTGQGIGTQYF.

Concerning this clone: Distinct nucleotide sequences in the sample also encode this CDR3. The chain joins TRBV10-3 to TRBJ1-4, with 7 bases that match TRBD1. The germline gives CDR1 ENHRY, CDR2 SYGVKD. Trimming at V came to 5 bases and at J to 7 bases, leaving 7 bases not matched to a gene. This CDR3 spans 14 amino acids. The CDR3 DNA sequence: TGTGCCATCAGTTCGACAGGGTTTTCTGAAAAACTGTTTTTT. It yields the protein CAISSTGFSEKLFF.

This clone has only one observation. This chain connects TRBV20-1 to TRBJ1-2; D is possibly TRBD1 (5 bases). The CDR3 covers 11 residues. The germline V gene encodes CDR1 DFQATT and CDR2 SNEGSKA (reference sequence). The germline V and J ends were trimmed by 2 bases and 7 bases, with 8 bases remaining between them. The CDR3 reads CSARQGVGYTF. DNA for the CDR3: TGCAGTGCTAGACAGGGTGTTGGCTACACCTTC.

The V call is TRBV14, the J call TRBJ2-1; 10 nucleotides align to TRBD1. J lost 7 bases, V lost 2 bases, and 11 bases had no gene match. The CDR3 totals 17 residues. Germline CDR1 reads SGHDN; CDR2 reads FVKESK. CDR3 in DNA: TGTGCCAGCAGCCAACCCCGACCGGGACAGGGGTTGAATGAGCAGTTCTTC. Encoded protein: CASSQPRPGQGLNEQFF.

V usage is TRBV15 and J usage is TRBJ1-3, with 8 bases that match TRBD1. Trimming at V came to 3 bases and at J to 4 bases, leaving 5 bases not matched to a gene. CDR1 is LNHNV, CDR2 YYDKDF, per germline (reference sequence). The CDR3 runs 15 residues. DNA for the CDR3: TGTGCCACCAGCAGGACAGGGGAGTCCGGAAACACCATATATTTT. Its translation is CATSRTGESGNTIYF.

The chain joins TRBV9 to TRBJ1-2; 8 bases match TRBD1. This CDR3 is 15 amino acids long. V was clipped by 3 bases and J by 4 bases; unmatched bases: 8. The germline V gene encodes CDR1 SGDLS and CDR2 YYNGEE. The CDR3 protein is CASSDGQGRAYGYTF. CDR3 nucleotides: TGTGCCAGCAGCGACGGACAGGGAAGGGCCTATGGCTACACCTTC.

V and J are TRBV9 and TRBJ2-3, with D maybe TRBD1 (6 bases). V dropped 0 bases and J dropped 6 bases, with 11 bases sitting between them. The CDR3 extends over 14 amino acids. CDR1 and CDR2 (germline): SGDLS, YYNGEE. The chain's CDR3 is CASSVEGERDTQYF. Written as DNA, the CDR3 is TGTGCCAGCAGCGTAGAGGGGGAGCGGGATACGCAGTATTTT. Combining the CDR3 with reference TRBV9 and TRBJ2-3 gives the whole variable domain DSGVTQTPKHLITATGQRVTLRCSPRSGDLSVYWYQQSLDQGLQFLIQYYNGEERAKGNILERFSAQQFPDLHSELNLSSLELGDSALYFCASSVEGERDTQYFGPGTRLTVL.

V is TRBV19 and J is TRBJ1-2; D is unresolved. Germline CDR1 is LNHDA and CDR2 is SQIVND (reference sequence). CDR3 length: 13 residues. Trimming cost V 11 bases and J 7 bases, with 20 bases left between them. DNA for the CDR3: TGTGCCTCAAGGCCGGAGGGCATTGTTGGCTACACCTTC. Its protein is CASRPEGIVGYTF.

The rearrangement joins TRBV19 to TRBJ1-1; D may be TRBD1 (6 bases). Germline V lookup: CDR1 LNHDA, CDR2 SQIVND (reference sequence). The V gene lost 6 bases and the J gene lost 4 bases, with 21 bases spanning the gap. This CDR3 spans 16 amino acids. The CDR3 nucleotides read TGTGCCAGTAGCCATAGGGGGTTAGGGATCAGCACTGAAGCTTTCTTT. It codes for CASSHRGLGISTEAFF.

The chain joins TRBV19 to TRBJ1-1; D possibly corresponds to TRBD1 (5 bases). V was trimmed by 3 bases and J by 2 bases, leaving 13 bases between them. The germline V gene encodes CDR1 LNHDA and CDR2 SQIVND (reference sequence). CDR3 size: 15 residues. The CDR3 DNA follows: TGTGCCAGTAGTATCTTAATCGGGGGAAACACTGAAGCTTTCTTT. Translated: CASSILIGGNTEAFF.

This chain joins TRBV6-5 and TRBJ2-7, with 8 positions matching TRBD1. After removal of 8 bases from V and 2 bases from J, the junction contained 8 bases not matched to a gene. The CDR3 spans 14 residues. CDR1 is MNHEY and CDR2 is SVGAGI in the germline V gene. CDR3 protein: CASLGAGGPYEQYF. CDR3 DNA sequence: TGTGCCAGCCTAGGGGCAGGGGGCCCCTACGAGCAGTACTTC.

The CDR3 DNA sequence: TGTGCCAGCAGCTTAACCGGGGCAGGGGGGAACACTGAAGCTTTCTTT. Amino acids: CASSLTGAGGNTEAFF. The chain links TRBV11-2 to TRBJ1-1; TRBD1 matches 7 bases. Germline lookup yields CDR1 SGHAT and CDR2 FQNNGV. V lost 2 bases to trimming and J lost 1 base; unmatched junction nucleotides: 7. This CDR3 is 16 amino acids long.

V usage is TRBV29-1 and J usage is TRBJ1-6; possible D gene TRBD1, 6 bases. Trimming stripped 1 base from V and 5 bases from J, with 12 bases between. Looked up from germline, CDR1 is SQVTM and CDR2 is ANQGSEA. The CDR3 runs to 15 residues. The DNA of the CDR3 is TGCAGCGTTGAAGGGATAGGGGGTGATAATTCACCCCTCCACTTT. As protein: CSVEGIGGDNSPLHF.

The CDR3 loop reads CSAGDGGRTEAFF. CDR3 coding DNA: TGCAGCGCTGGGGACGGGGGGCGGACTGAAGCTTTCTTT. V is TRBV29-1 and J is TRBJ1-1; TRBD1 is a possible D gene (6 bases). The CDR3 runs to 13 residues. The V gene lost 7 bases and the J gene lost 5 bases, with 17 bases spanning the gap. Germline loops: CDR1 SQVTM, CDR2 ANQGSEA.

This clone was found once. This sequence joins TRBV5-1 and TRBJ1-3; tentatively, D is TRBD1 (5 bases). This CDR3 is built from 13 residues. CDR1 SGHRS and CDR2 YFSETQ come from the germline V gene. Trimming pared 3 bases from V and 4 bases from J, leaving 8 bases between. The CDR3 DNA is TGCGCCAGCAGCTCAGGGCCCGGAAACACCATATATTTT. Its translation: CASSSGPGNTIYF.

V is TRBV3-1 (or the pseudogene TRBV3-2) and J is TRBJ1-5, with 10 bases fitting TRBD1. Losses at the gene ends were 3 bases for V and 6 bases for J; bases not matched to a gene: 2. The CDR3 has 14 amino acids. Germline lookup yields CDR1 LGHDT and CDR2 YNNKEL (reference sequence). As DNA, the CDR3 is TGTGCCAGCAGCCAGACAGGGGGCAGTCAGCCCCAGCATTTT. Its translation: CASSQTGGSQPQHF.

This clone was seen a single time. In nucleotides, the CDR3 is TGTGCCAGCAGTCCCGTGGGACAGGGGGATAGAGATACGCAGTATTTT. Translating gives CASSPVGQGDRDTQYF. The genes are TRBV28 and TRBJ2-3; the match to TRBD1 covers 11 bases. V lost 5 bases to trimming and J lost 5 bases; unmatched junction nucleotides: 9. From germline, CDR1 is MDHEN and CDR2 SYDVKM. The CDR3 contains 16 residues.

The rearrangement uses TRBV27 and TRBJ1-5; the match to TRBD1 covers 10 bases. This CDR3 has 16 residues. Trimming at V came to 5 bases and at J to 6 bases, leaving 10 bases not matched to a gene. Germline CDR1 and CDR2: MNHEY and SMNVEV (reference sequence). Here the CDR3 reads CASSRPTGGAGQPQHF. The CDR3 region has the DNA TGTGCCAGCAGTCGACCGACAGGGGGCGCGGGTCAGCCCCAGCATTTT.

The rearrangement links TRBV7-6 to TRBJ2-5; TRBD2 matches 9 bases. CDR3 length: 16 residues. V gave up 5 bases and J gave up 2 bases; unmatched junction bases: 9. Per the germline V gene, CDR1 is SGHVS and CDR2 is FNYEAQ. This chain's CDR3 is CASSKSIAGEQETQYF. As DNA, the CDR3 is TGTGCCAGCAGCAAATCCATAGCGGGGGAACAAGAGACCCAGTACTTC. The full variable domain, in which reference TRBV7-6 and TRBJ2-5 provide the parts outside the CDR3, is GAGVSQSPRYKVTKRGQDVALRCDPISGHVSLYWYRQALGQGPEFLTYFNYEAQQDKSGLPNDRFSAERPEGSISTLTIQRTEQRDSAMYRCASSKSIAGEQETQYFGPGTRLLVL.

This clone came up a few times. The DNA of the CDR3 is TGTGCCAGCAGCCAGAACAGTGGGAGCAATCAGCCCCAGCATTTT. Amino acids: CASSQNSGSNQPQHF. The chain employs TRBV3-1 (or the pseudogene TRBV3-2) and TRBJ1-5; D not certain. The V end lost 3 bases, the J end lost 1 base, and 10 bases lay between the germline ends. The V gene's germline CDR1 is LGHDT and CDR2 YNNKEL (reference sequence). The CDR3 has 15 residues.